This entry describes one TCR beta chain. The target antigen is unknown. V dropped 0 bases and J dropped 2; count of bases not matched to a gene: 1. Germline CDR1 reads SGHVS; CDR2 reads FNYEAQ. This CDR3 contains 14 residues. These data come from a study of beta chain features in type 1 diabetes. Every isolated RNA sample was fully reverse transcribed, so sequencing captured expressed TCRB transcripts. TCRdb's copy holds only in-frame clones and misses some; the assay was immunoSEQ multiplex PCR. The repertoire holds some 290,000 clones, with roughly a quarter as singletons. Study observations and caveats: Type 1 diabetes patients had moderately but significantly shorter TCRB CDR3s in all four CD4+ subsets.

The chain links TRBV7-6 to TRBJ2-7; TRBD1 matches 7 bases. Sequencing was done on a sample of naive CD4+ T cells from blood. The clonotype originates from a woman under 40 with type 1 diabetes. CDR3 loop: CASSLAGGTYEQYF. In DNA form, the CDR3 reads TGTGCCAGCAGCTTAGCAGGGGGCACCTACGAGCAGTACTTC.